These 4 T cell receptor beta chains were sequenced from one sample in a study of CD8 T cells in Susac syndrome. The RNA, roughly 0.5 to 1 ug, was put through reverse transcription using random hexamers. TCRdb reprocessed the immunoSEQ multiplex PCR reads with MiXCR, giving one entry per CDR3 protein. Among 45,000 to 60,000 distinct CDR3 sequences listed, almost 95% were seen once. The material sequenced was CD8+ T cells from PBMCs. Receptors originate from a human donor in good health.

This rearrangement joins TRBV10-3 to TRBJ1-1; the D is unclear. This CDR3 comprises 17 residues. The V gene's germline CDR1 is ENHRY and CDR2 SYGVKD. V lost 0 bases, J lost 4 bases, and 18 bases lay in between. CDR3 loop: CAISESKVGRGSTEAFF. The DNA for the CDR3 is TGTGCCATCAGTGAGTCGAAGGTAGGCCGCGGGAGCACTGAAGCTTTCTTT.

V gene TRBV4-3 combines with J gene TRBJ2-6, with D possibly TRBD2 on 5 matching bases. V shed 0 bases and J shed 4 bases, with 10 bases lying between them. The CDR3 has 16 amino acids. Germline CDR1 and CDR2: LGHNA and YSLEER. CDR3 loop: CASSQDPGNGANVLTF. The CDR3 DNA is TGCGCCAGCAGCCAAGATCCCGGGAACGGGGCCAACGTCCTGACTTTC.

This chain joins TRBV25-1 and TRBJ1-4, with D uncertain. Germline CDR1 and CDR2: MGHDK and SYGVNS. CDR3 size: 14 residues. Trimming stripped 1 base from V and 8 bases from J, with 11 bases between. This chain's CDR3 is CASSELGEEEKLFF. CDR3 coding DNA: TGTGCCAGCAGTGAATTGGGAGAGGAGGAAAAACTGTTTTTT.

The J gene is TRBJ2-7, the V gene TRBV27, with 7 nucleotides matching TRBD2. Germline CDR1 is MNHEY and CDR2 is SMNVEV (reference sequence). The CDR3 loop spans 14 amino acids. Trimming removed 2 bases from V and 3 bases from J; junction bases left unmatched: 4. In DNA, the CDR3 is TGTGCCAGCAGTTTAAGCCCGGGGGGCTACGAGCAGTACTTC. The encoded protein is CASSLSPGGYEQYF.